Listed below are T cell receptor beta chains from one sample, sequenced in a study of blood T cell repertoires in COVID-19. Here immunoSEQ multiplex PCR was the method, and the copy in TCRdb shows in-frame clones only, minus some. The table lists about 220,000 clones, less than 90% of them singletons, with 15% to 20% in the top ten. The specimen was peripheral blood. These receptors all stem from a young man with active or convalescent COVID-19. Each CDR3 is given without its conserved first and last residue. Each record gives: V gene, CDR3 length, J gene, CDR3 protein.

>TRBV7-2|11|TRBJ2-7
ASSKLAKGEQY
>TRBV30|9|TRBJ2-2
AWSPTRELF
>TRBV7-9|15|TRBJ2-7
ASSLAGLAGGRREQY
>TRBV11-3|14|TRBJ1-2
ASSAKTGKHPYGYT
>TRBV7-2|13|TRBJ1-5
ASSLVTGDYQPQH
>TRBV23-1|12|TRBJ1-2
ASSQRGSQYGYT
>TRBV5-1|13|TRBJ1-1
ASSLATGPNTEAF
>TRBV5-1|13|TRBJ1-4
ASSLAPTDREKLF
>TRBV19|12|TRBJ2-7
ASSVGQGSYEQY
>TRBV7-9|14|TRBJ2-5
ASSYRLAGDEETQY
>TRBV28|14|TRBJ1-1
ASSFRQGPWNTEAF
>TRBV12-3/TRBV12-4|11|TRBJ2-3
ASRTTGQNTQY
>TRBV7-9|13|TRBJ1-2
ASTGTVSFNYGYT
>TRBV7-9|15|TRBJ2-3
ASSSNKDSTFTDTQY
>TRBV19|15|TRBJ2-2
ASSIGAGGPGAGELF
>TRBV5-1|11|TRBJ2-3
ASSLGPADTQY
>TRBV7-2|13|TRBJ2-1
ASSLVAGGGGEQF
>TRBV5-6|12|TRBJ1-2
ASSLYSGGHGYT
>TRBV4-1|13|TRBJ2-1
ASTPPGGTYNEQF
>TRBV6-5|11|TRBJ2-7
ASSWGLAGEQY
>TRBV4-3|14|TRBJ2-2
ASSQDDLVRPGELF
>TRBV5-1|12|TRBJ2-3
ASSLSETTDTQY
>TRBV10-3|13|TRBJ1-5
AISEGQAFNQPQH
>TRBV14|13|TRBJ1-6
ASSRGGDGGSPLH
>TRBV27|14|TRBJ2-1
ASSSGTSGPYNEQF
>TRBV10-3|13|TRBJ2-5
AISQAGGRQETQY
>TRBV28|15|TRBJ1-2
ASSSQGPKDINYGYT
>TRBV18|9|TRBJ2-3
ASTNSDTQY
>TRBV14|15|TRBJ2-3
ASSASVLAGALDTQY
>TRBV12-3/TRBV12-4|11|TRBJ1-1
ASSFQGSTEAF
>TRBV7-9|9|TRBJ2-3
ASSSRDTQY
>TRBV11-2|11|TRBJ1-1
ASSETGDTEAF
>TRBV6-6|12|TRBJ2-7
ASTRLASSYEQY
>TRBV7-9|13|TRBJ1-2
ASSSQTSGRDGYT
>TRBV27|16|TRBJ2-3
ASRPTGFLVGIKDTQY
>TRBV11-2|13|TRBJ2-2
ASSSGLAGSGELF
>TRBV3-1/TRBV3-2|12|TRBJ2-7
ASSEGQGYYEQY
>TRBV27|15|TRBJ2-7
ASSPRMILQGSYEQY
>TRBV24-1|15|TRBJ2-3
ATSEGTSGDSTDTQY
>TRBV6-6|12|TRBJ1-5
ASSYSRFFEPQH
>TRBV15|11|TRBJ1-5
ATSVGTTKPQH
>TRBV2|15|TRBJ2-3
ASYKTQTSGGQHTQY
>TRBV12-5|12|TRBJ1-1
ASIRQGWENEAF
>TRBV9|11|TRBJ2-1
ASSSPWGDEQF
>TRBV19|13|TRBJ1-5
ASSIRGQSNQPQH
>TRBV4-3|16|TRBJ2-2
ASSQDGHRDTNTGELF
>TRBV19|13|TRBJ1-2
ASLLRGTDDYGYT
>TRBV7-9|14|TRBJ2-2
ASSLGLAPNTGELF
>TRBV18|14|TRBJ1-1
ASTRQGWGMNTEAF
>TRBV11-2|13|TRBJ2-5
ASSLDPGVLETQY
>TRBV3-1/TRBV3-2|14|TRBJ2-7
ASSHGASGRGGEQY
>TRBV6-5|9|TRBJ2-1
ASKADTEQF